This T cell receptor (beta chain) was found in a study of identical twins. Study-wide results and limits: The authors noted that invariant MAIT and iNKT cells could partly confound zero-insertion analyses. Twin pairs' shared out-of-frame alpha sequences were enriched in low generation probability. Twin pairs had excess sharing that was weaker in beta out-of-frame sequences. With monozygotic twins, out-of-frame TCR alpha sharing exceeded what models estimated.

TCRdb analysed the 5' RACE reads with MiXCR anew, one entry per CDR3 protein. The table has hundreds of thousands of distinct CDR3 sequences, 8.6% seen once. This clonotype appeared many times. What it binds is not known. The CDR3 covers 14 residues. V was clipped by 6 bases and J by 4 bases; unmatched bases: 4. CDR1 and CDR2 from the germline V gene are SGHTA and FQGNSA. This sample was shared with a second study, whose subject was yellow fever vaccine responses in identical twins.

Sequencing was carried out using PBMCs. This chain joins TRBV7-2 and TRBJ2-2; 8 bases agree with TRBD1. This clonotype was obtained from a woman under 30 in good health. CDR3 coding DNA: TGTGCCAGCAGTGCTACAGGGGGCACCGGGGAGCTGTTTTTT. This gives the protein CASSATGGTGELFF.